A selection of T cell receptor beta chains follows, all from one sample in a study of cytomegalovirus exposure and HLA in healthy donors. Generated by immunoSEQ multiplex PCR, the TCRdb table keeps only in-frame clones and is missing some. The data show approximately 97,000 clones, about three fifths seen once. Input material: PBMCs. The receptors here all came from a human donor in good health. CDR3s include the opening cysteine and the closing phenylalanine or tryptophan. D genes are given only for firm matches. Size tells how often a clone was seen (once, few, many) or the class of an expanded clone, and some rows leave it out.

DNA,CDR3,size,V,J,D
TGCGCCAGCAGCCAAGGCGTCTGGCGGTCGAACACCGGGGAGCTGTTTTTT,CASSQGVWRSNTGELFF,few,TRBV4-1,TRBJ2-2,NA
TGCGCCAGCAGCCAATTGGGACTTTCCACAGATACGCAGTATTTT,CASSQLGLSTDTQYF,NA,TRBV4-1,TRBJ2-3,NA
TGTGCCAGCAGTGGACCTACAGGGTACGGAAACACCATATATTTT,CASSGPTGYGNTIYF,NA,TRBV25-1,TRBJ1-3,NA
TGTGCCAGCAGCCACGAGTCGGCGGATAGGGGGACCCAGTACTTC,CASSHESADRGTQYF,NA,TRBV5-8,TRBJ2-5,NA
TGTGCCAGCAGTATTCGACAGGGGCCAACCTCGGAACTGTTTTTT,CASSIRQGPTSELFF,NA,TRBV2,TRBJ1-4,TRBD1
TGTGCCAGCAGTTTAGGAGGAATATCGTACCAAGAGACCCAGTACTTC,CASSLGGISYQETQYF,NA,TRBV28,TRBJ2-5,NA
TGTGCCAGCGGTAGCGGGAGGACCTTTGACGAGCAGTGCTTC,CASGSGRTFDEQCF,NA,TRBV28,TRBJ2-7,TRBD2
TGTGCCAGCAGTTTACTGACAGGCAATACGCAGTATTTT,CASSLLTGNTQYF,NA,TRBV28,TRBJ2-3,NA
TGCGCCAGCAGCCAAGAACCGGCCTCGGGACTAGCGGGTCTAAGCACAGATACGCAGTATTTT,CASSQEPASGLAGLSTDTQYF,few,TRBV4-1,TRBJ2-3,TRBD2
TGTGCCAGCAGCCGCGGACAGTATGGCTACACCTTC,CASSRGQYGYTF,few,TRBV11-2,TRBJ1-2,NA
TGTGCCAGCAGCTCCGGGACTAGCCAAGAGACCCAGTACTTC,CASSSGTSQETQYF,few,TRBV7-8,TRBJ2-5,TRBD2
TGTGCCAACCCGGGGACAGGGTCAGAGACCCAGTACTTC,CANPGTGSETQYF,NA,TRBV7-9,TRBJ2-5,TRBD1
TGTGCCAGCAGTCCTGACAGGTACCCAAACTACGAGCAGTACTTC,CASSPDRYPNYEQYF,NA,TRBV7-9,TRBJ2-7,NA
TGTGCCAGAAGCTTGAAATTCCAGGGTGGGACTAATGAAAAACTGTTTTTT,CARSLKFQGGTNEKLFF,NA,TRBV5-3,TRBJ1-4,NA
TGTGCCAGCAGTCCCCGGGGACAGGACGGCGACTATGGCTACACCTTC,CASSPRGQDGDYGYTF,NA,TRBV28,TRBJ1-2,TRBD1
TGCGCCAGCAGCTTACGTTCTAGCGGGAGGGATGGGAGCTACGAGCAGTACTTC,CASSLRSSGRDGSYEQYF,NA,TRBV4-1,TRBJ2-7,TRBD2
TGTGCCAGCAGCCCGGATAGCGGGAGGGTGTCGTTCTTC,CASSPDSGRVSFF,NA,TRBV5-5,TRBJ2-1,TRBD2
TGTGCCAGCAGTTCCGGACTAGCGGCAGGCGAGCAGTACTTC,CASSSGLAAGEQYF,few,TRBV27,TRBJ2-7,TRBD2
TGTGCCATCAGCACCACAGGGGGCAGATCGTCCGAGCAGTACTTC,CAISTTGGRSSEQYF,NA,TRBV10-3,TRBJ2-7,TRBD1
TGTGCCAGTAGTAGGGACAGGCCGGGGGACACTGAAGCTTTCTTT,CASSRDRPGDTEAFF,few,TRBV19,TRBJ1-1,TRBD1
TGCGCCAGCAGCCAAGGCGCGGGGGGGGGCAGGGACACTGAAGCTTTCTTT,CASSQGAGGGRDTEAFF,NA,TRBV4-1,TRBJ1-1,NA
TGTGCCAGCAGGCGCAGGGGTATTGAAAACACCATATATTTT,CASRRRGIENTIYF,few,TRBV6-5,TRBJ1-3,NA
TGCGCCAGCAGGCCGGAGGGCCTATCCTACAATGAGCAGTTCTTC,CASRPEGLSYNEQFF,NA,TRBV5-1,TRBJ2-1,NA
TGTGCCAGCAGTATACGGGGCTACAATGAGCAGTTCTTC,CASSIRGYNEQFF,once,TRBV6-5,TRBJ2-1,NA
TGTGCCAGCAGCTTGAAATCTAGCGAAGATACGCAGTATTTT,CASSLKSSEDTQYF,NA,TRBV5-4,TRBJ2-3,NA
TGTGCCAGCAGGGGTGACAGGCAAGGAAACTATGGCTACACCTTC,CASRGDRQGNYGYTF,NA,TRBV6-1,TRBJ1-2,NA
TGTGCCAGCAGCTTGGCAGGCGGCGACGGGGGCTATGGCTACACCTTC,CASSLAGGDGGYGYTF,NA,TRBV5-6,TRBJ1-2,NA
TGTGCCAGCAGCCTATTATCCGGGACAGGCTCCTACGAGCAGTACTTC,CASSLLSGTGSYEQYF,NA,TRBV4-2,TRBJ2-7,TRBD1
TGCAGCGTTGATGGGACAGTCTCCTACAATGAGCAGTTCTTC,CSVDGTVSYNEQFF,NA,TRBV29-1,TRBJ2-1,TRBD1
TGTGCCAGCAGTCGTAATGCCTTGAGTAGCTCCTACGAGCAGTACTTC,CASSRNALSSSYEQYF,NA,TRBV2,TRBJ2-7,NA
TGTGCCAGCAGTTCCCACCTAGACTCAAACTATGGCTACACCTTC,CASSSHLDSNYGYTF,NA,TRBV6-5,TRBJ1-2,NA
TGTGCCAGCAGCTCCGGATCTAGCAGTGAAAAACTGTTTTTT,CASSSGSSSEKLFF,NA,TRBV7-2,TRBJ1-4,NA
TGCGCCAGCAGCTCAGGGGACCTAAATAATGAAAAACTGTTTTTT,CASSSGDLNNEKLFF,NA,TRBV5-1,TRBJ1-4,NA
TGCAGCGTTGTTTTCTTCATCCGTCCAGGGAAAATGCATGAGCAGTTCTTC,CSVVFFIRPGKMHEQFF,NA,TRBV29-1,TRBJ2-1,NA
TGTGCCAGCCGACAAGGATCCTACAATGAGCAGTTCTTC,CASRQGSYNEQFF,NA,TRBV25-1,TRBJ2-1,NA
TGTGCCAGTCGACAGGGGGCTAATCAGCCCCAGCATTTT,CASRQGANQPQHF,few,TRBV10-3,TRBJ1-5,TRBD1
TGTGCCAGCAGTCTAGAACTAGCACAAGAGACCCAGTACTTC,CASSLELAQETQYF,NA,TRBV6-6,TRBJ2-5,NA
TGTGCCAGCAGCGTAGTCGGTAGCACCTACAATGAGCAGTTCTTC,CASSVVGSTYNEQFF,NA,TRBV9,TRBJ2-1,NA
TGCGCCAGCAGCCAAAATCAGGACAGGACTGAAGCTTTCTTT,CASSQNQDRTEAFF,NA,TRBV4-1,TRBJ1-1,TRBD1
TGCGCCAGCAGCTTGGGGGTACAGGGTTTAGAGACCCAGTACTTC,CASSLGVQGLETQYF,NA,TRBV5-1,TRBJ2-5,NA
TGTGCCAGCTCACAACAGGGGGGCAATCAGCCCCAGCATTTT,CASSQQGGNQPQHF,NA,TRBV18,TRBJ1-5,TRBD1
TGCAGCGTACCAGCGGGAGATGACAATGAGCAGTTCTTC,CSVPAGDDNEQFF,NA,TRBV29-1,TRBJ2-1,TRBD2
TGTGCCAGCAACGGTGAAGCTTTCTTT,CASNGEAFF,NA,TRBV28,TRBJ1-1,NA
TGTGCCAGCAGCCCCGGGGAGGGTTACTACTACGAGCAGTACTTC,CASSPGEGYYYEQYF,NA,TRBV7-9,TRBJ2-7,TRBD2
TGTGCCAGCAGTAAAGAGATGACAGGGCGAGCTGAAGCTTTCTTT,CASSKEMTGRAEAFF,few,TRBV6-1,TRBJ1-1,TRBD1
TGCGCCAGCAGTCTAGCGAGAACCAATGAGCAGTTCTTC,CASSLARTNEQFF,NA,TRBV10-1,TRBJ2-1,NA
TGTGCCAGCAGCCCGGGACAGTCCTACGAGCAGTACTTC,CASSPGQSYEQYF,once,TRBV4-2,TRBJ2-7,TRBD1
TGTGCCAGCAGCTCAAACAGGGGGTTCACCGGGGAGCTGTTTTTT,CASSSNRGFTGELFF,NA,TRBV11-2,TRBJ2-2,TRBD1
TGTGCCAGCAGCTTAGATCAGGTTGGCTACAATGAGCAGTTCTTC,CASSLDQVGYNEQFF,NA,TRBV11-2,TRBJ2-1,NA
TGTGCCAGCAGTCCGTATTACGGGGGGCTCTCCTACAATGAGCAGTTCTTC,CASSPYYGGLSYNEQFF,NA,TRBV27,TRBJ2-1,NA
TGTGCCAGCAGTTTATCCCCGGGTGAGCCCCAGCATTTT,CASSLSPGEPQHF,NA,TRBV27,TRBJ1-5,NA
TGTGCCAGCAGCGCGGAGTTAGGGGTTGCTTACAATGAGCAGTTCTTC,CASSAELGVAYNEQFF,once,TRBV5-4,TRBJ2-1,NA
TGTGCCAGCAGCGCCTACTACGAGCAGTACTTC,CASSAYYEQYF,NA,TRBV7-8,TRBJ2-7,NA
TGTGCCAGCAGCTTAGGGACAGGGGGCTCTGGAAACACCATATATTTT,CASSLGTGGSGNTIYF,NA,TRBV7-6,TRBJ1-3,TRBD1
TGCGCCAGCAGCCAAGTTTTCCGGGACAGTAGCTACGAGCAGTACTTC,CASSQVFRDSSYEQYF,NA,TRBV4-1,TRBJ2-7,TRBD1
TGTGCCAGCAGCCAAGAGCCCGGACTCATCCAAGAGACCCAGTACTTC,CASSQEPGLIQETQYF,NA,TRBV4-2,TRBJ2-5,NA
TGTGCCAGCTCAGACAGGGGCGTACCTGAGACCCAGTACTTC,CASSDRGVPETQYF,NA,TRBV2,TRBJ2-5,TRBD1
TGTGCCAGTATTCAGAGCGGGAGTGTCACAGATACGCAGTATTTT,CASIQSGSVTDTQYF,NA,TRBV19,TRBJ2-3,TRBD2